This TCR beta chain was sequenced for a study of T cells after yellow fever vaccination (dated by TCRdb to between 2019 and 2020). A note on the overall study: The SMART-Seq v4 Ultra Low Input RNA kit was used to prepare libraries from fractions with low cell numbers. The cohort comprised two healthy male donors, one aged 18 to 29 and one aged 30 to 40 years. To follow T-cell clones before and after primary and booster YFV17D yellow fever vaccination, bulk TCR alpha and beta repertoires were sequenced over time. Blood was collected at multiple timepoints before and after primary and secondary immunization, and bulk PBMC replicates and cell subsets were isolated.

Taken with the paper, the label for treatment or condition translates to: live attenuated yellow fever vaccine strain. At each blood-draw timepoint, two biological replicates of bulk PBMCs were collected. PBMCs were isolated from peripheral blood using a standard Ficoll-Paque protocol. TriZol was used to extract RNA from bulk PBMCs, CD4 and CD8 fractions, and dextramer-positive and dextramer-negative fractions. TCR cDNA was synthesized by 5'RACE template switching, through which a universal primer site and unique molecular identifiers were introduced. Priming of cDNA synthesis was performed from both the TCR alpha and TCR beta constant segments. Library amplification used two PCR steps, and the second PCR step added sample barcodes and sequencing adapters. Sequencing of libraries was performed on Illumina HiSeq 2500 (2x100 bp) or NovaSeq (2x150 bp). As for the authors' bioinformatics: Reads were demultiplexed and collapsed into UMI consensus sequences with MIGEC, and V(D)J alignment was performed with MiXCR. Using edgeR on replicate PBMC samples, clonotypes were called vaccine-responding if FDR was below 0.01 and the log2 fold change was above 5 up to day 15. CD4 or CD8 identity was assigned to each bulk clonotype according to whether the clonotype was present at higher abundance in the sequenced CD4 repertoire or the sequenced CD8 repertoire. Using fastp trimming at Q25 and MiXCR clonotype assembly, TCRdb reanalyzed the public sequencing data and kept in-frame beta chains. Every distinct CDR3 protein forms one entry, paired with its most common genes and DNA. For this entry, the V and J calls and clone size follow TCRdb and not the study's own pipeline. Within this sample are hundreds of thousands of distinct CDR3 sequences, with approximately 21% of them counted one time only. The ten largest clones take up roughly an eighth of the sample.

The research as a whole found: After the booster, most clones that had expanded after primary vaccination were detected again (almost 97% of CD4 and around nine tenths of CD8), suggesting broad maintenance of memory. Because only a couple of donors were included in the study, the extent to which the findings can be generalized is limited. The secondary T-cell response was found to be weaker but faster than the primary response, with a peak reached on day 5 rather than on day 15. Computational filtering was needed because FACS-sorted repertoires could contain abundant contaminating clonotypes from the bulk population. A small fraction of clonotypes showed up in both the CD4 and CD8 compartments, probably as a result of convergent recombination.

With regard to this clonotype: Its antigen remains undetermined. Per-base quality was not reported, and no clone a single base away is much larger than it.

The sample in question was PBMCs, obtained 15 days after the yellow fever booster vaccination. The TCR sequence derives from a man under 40 who received the YFV17D yellow fever vaccine.

The sequenced DNA: TGTGCCAGCAGCCCGACATTGACCCGCAGCACAGATACGCAGTATTTT. This gives the protein CASSPTLTRSTDTQYF. The chain employs TRBV2 and TRBJ2-3; no D gene call is confident. Inclusive of the bounding cysteine and phenylalanine, the CDR3 is 16 residues long. Solely the CDR3 DNA is kept, with 48 bases framed from the first base. The germline V gene gives CDR1 as SNHLY and CDR2 as FYNNEI. The V and J ends are trimmed by 6 bases and 0 bases, leaving 16 bases between them. Here the CDR3 is joined to the reference TRBV2 and TRBJ2-3 genes, and the full variable domain is: EPEVTQTPSHQVTQMGQEVILRCVPISNHLYFYWYRQILGQKVEFLVSFYNNEISEKSEIFDDQFSVERPDGSNFTLKIRSTKLEDSAMYFCASSPTLTRSTDTQYFGPGTRLTVL.